Below, 17 T cell receptor beta chains from the same sample are listed, as sequenced in a study of T cell repertoires in cytomegalovirus infection. These receptors lack a known antigen. TCRdb recomputed calls from the reads with MiXCR, one row per CDR3 protein. This table holds approximately 730,000 distinct CDR3 sequences, roughly 29% found once. The specimen was cultured CD8+ T cells from PBMCs, collected from culture after CMV antigen stimulation. The source is a human donor in good health (CMV status not recorded). Some clones in this sample may be carry-over from other donors' samples.

The rearrangement uses TRBV2 and TRBJ2-2, with 8 bases aligning to TRBD1. The ends lost 2 bases at V and 4 bases at J; junction bases unmatched: 12. Germline CDR1 SNHLY, CDR2 FYNNEI. CDR3 length equals 18 residues. Here the CDR3 reads CASSEFLDREIVTGELFF. The DNA for the CDR3 is TGTGCCAGCAGTGAATTCCTGGACAGGGAGATCGTCACCGGGGAGCTGTTTTTT.

This chain joins TRBV7-3 and TRBJ1-5; 7 nucleotides agree with TRBD1. The CDR3 has 16 residues. Germline-derived CDR1 and CDR2 are SGHTA and FQGTGA. J was trimmed by 5 bases and V by 2 bases; bases with no gene match: 9. The CDR3 is CASSLELGQGDQPQHF. For the CDR3, the DNA is TGTGCCAGCAGCTTAGAGTTAGGTCAGGGGGATCAGCCCCAGCATTTT. Filled out from reference TRBV7-3 and TRBJ1-5, the complete variable domain reads GAGVSQTPSNKVTEKGKYVELRCDPISGHTALYWYRQSLGQGPEFLIYFQGTGAADDSGLPNDRFFAVRPEGSVSTLKIQRTERGDSAVYLCASSLELGQGDQPQHFGDGTRLSIL.

The V call is TRBV6-2 or TRBV6-3, the J call TRBJ2-3, with D tentatively TRBD1 (5 bases). Germline V gene data show CDR1 as MNHEY and CDR2 as SVGEGT. The CDR3 contains 15 residues. With 7 bases removed from V and 2 bases from J, the gap between germline ends came to 16 bases. The CDR3 protein is CASNIRQTTTDTQYF. CDR3 in DNA: TGTGCCAGCAACATTAGACAGACCACCACAGATACGCAGTATTTT.

This clonotype was observed a few times. The chain has TRBV5-4 and TRBJ1-2; D perhaps matches TRBD1 (5 bases). Deletions cut 2 bases from V and 1 base from J, with 12 bases between. This CDR3 comprises 15 residues. Germline CDR1 reads SGHNT; CDR2 reads YYREEE (reference sequence). For the CDR3, the DNA is TGTGCCAGCAGCTTACCTCCAGGGTTTAACTATGGCTACACCTTC. Protein sequence: CASSLPPGFNYGYTF.

This rearrangement joins TRBV7-2 to TRBJ2-3; D uncertain. The CDR3 spans 13 residues. V was trimmed by 7 bases and J by 0 bases, leaving 8 bases between them. Germline CDR1 and CDR2: SGHTA and FQGNSA. CDR3 DNA sequence: TGTGCCAGCACTCGGAAAAGCACAGATACGCAGTATTTT. Residues: CASTRKSTDTQYF. The complete variable domain, with remaining parts taken from reference TRBV7-2 and TRBJ2-3, reads GAGVSQSPSNKVTEKGKDVELRCDPISGHTALYWYRQSLGQGLEFLIYFQGNSAPDKSGLPSDRFSAERTGGSVSTLTIQRTQQEDSAVYLCASTRKSTDTQYFGPGTRLTVL.

V gene TRBV19 combines with J gene TRBJ1-2; tentative D call: TRBD1 (5 bases). The CDR3 has 15 amino acids. The germline CDR1 and CDR2 sequences are LNHDA and SQIVND (reference sequence). In DNA form, the CDR3 reads TGTGCATGTAACCCTCACAGGACCTCTAACTATGGCTACACCTTC. This translates into CACNPHRTSNYGYTF.

The genes are TRBV24-1 and TRBJ2-1; the D call may be TRBD1 or TRBD2 (6 bases each). This CDR3 contains 17 residues. CDR1 is KGHDR and CDR2 is SFDVKD in the germline V gene. V was shortened by 9 bases and J by 5 bases, with 25 bases between the two germline ends. The CDR3 loop is CATGRTARSLNDNEQFF. CDR3 bases: TGTGCCACCGGGAGGACAGCAAGGTCCCTTAATGACAATGAGCAGTTCTTC.

J is TRBJ2-5 and V is TRBV12-3 or TRBV12-4; TRBD1 aligns across 9 bases. The CDR3 totals 14 residues. V trimming: 7 bases; J trimming: 3 bases; junction bases outside the gene matches: 6. The CDR3 reads CASNPGQGKETQYF. In nucleotides, the CDR3 is TGTGCCAGCAACCCGGGACAGGGAAAAGAGACCCAGTACTTC.

Here the CDR3 reads CAISAGGSNGYTF. The CDR3 DNA is TGTGCCATCAGTGCAGGGGGCTCGAATGGCTACACCTTC. The genes are TRBV10-3 and TRBJ1-2; the match to TRBD1 covers 8 bases. The CDR3 spans 13 residues. Germline values: CDR1 ENHRY, CDR2 SYGVKD. Trimming removed 4 bases from V and 6 bases from J; junction bases left unmatched: 4.

V and J are TRBV20-1 and TRBJ2-1; D ambiguous. The CDR3 sequence is 15 residues long. Germline V gene sequence: CDR1 DFQATT, CDR2 SNEGSKA (reference sequence). The germline V and J ends were trimmed by 1 base and 2 bases, with 12 bases remaining between them. The CDR3 protein is CSARAAGGTYNEQFF. Written as DNA, the CDR3 is TGCAGTGCTAGAGCCGCAGGTGGGACCTACAATGAGCAGTTCTTC.

This clonotype was counted ten times or more. The chain uses TRBV7-8 and TRBJ1-6; D is unclear. CDR1 is SGHVS, CDR2 FQNEAQ, per germline. This CDR3 spans 14 amino acids. V was clipped by 7 bases and J by 7 bases, with 14 bases between them. CDR3 DNA: TGTGCCAGCAACCCCACCCGTACCAATTCACCCCTCCACTTT. Protein sequence: CASNPTRTNSPLHF. Filled out from reference TRBV7-8 and TRBJ1-6, the complete variable domain reads GAGVSQSPRYKVAKRGQDVALRCDPISGHVSLFWYQQALGQGPEFLTYFQNEAQLDKSGLPSDRFFAERPEGSVSTLKIQRTQQEDSAVYLCASNPTRTNSPLHFGNGTRLTVT.

This clonotype was seen repeatedly, ten times or more. The chain combines TRBV7-2 with TRBJ2-7; D possibly corresponds to TRBD2 (6 bases). V lost 6 bases, J lost 2 bases, and 14 bases lay in between. CDR3 length equals 14 residues. CDR1 and CDR2 (germline): SGHTA, FQGNSA. The CDR3 sequence is CASRGGERAYEQYF. CDR3 DNA: TGTGCCAGCAGAGGCGGGGAGCGGGCCTACGAGCAGTACTTC. The full variable domain, rest sourced from reference TRBV7-2 and TRBJ2-7, is GAGVSQSPSNKVTEKGKDVELRCDPISGHTALYWYRQSLGQGLEFLIYFQGNSAPDKSGLPSDRFSAERTGGSVSTLTIQRTQQEDSAVYLCASRGGERAYEQYFGPGTRLTVT.

In this sample, this clonotype turned up a few times. The chain recombines TRBV20-1 with TRBJ1-5; a possible D gene is TRBD1 (6 bases). The ends were cut back, 0 bases at V and 1 base at J, with 13 bases in the middle. The CDR3 extends over 16 amino acids. CDR1 and CDR2 from the germline V gene are DFQATT and SNEGSKA (reference sequence). The CDR3 here is CSARDMYRESNQPQHF. The DNA for the CDR3 is TGCAGTGCTAGAGATATGTACAGGGAGAGCAATCAGCCCCAGCATTTT.

The table lists this clonotype with a count of one. With a much larger clone just one base away, this may be a read error. The V and J genes are TRBV28 and TRBJ2-2; D is possibly TRBD2 (6 bases). V lost 4 bases and J 4 bases, leaving 13 bases between the germline ends. Per germline, CDR1 MDHEN and CDR2 SYDVKM. The CDR3 is made up of 15 amino acids. The CDR3 loop is CASSSGDAGTGELFF. CDR3 nucleotide sequence: TGTGCCAGCAGTTCGGGGGATGCTGGCACCGGGGAGCTGTTTTTT.

The chain is built from TRBV27 and TRBJ1-1, with D perhaps matching TRBD1 (5 bases). The germline gives CDR1 MNHEY, CDR2 SMNVEV (reference sequence). CDR3 size: 14 residues. V was shortened by 1 base and J by 7 bases, with 13 bases between the two germline ends. Here the CDR3 DNA reads TGTGCCAGCAGTTTATGGTCGGGGGACGGTGAAGCTTTCTTT. This translates into CASSLWSGDGEAFF.

This rearrangement joins TRBV6-2 or TRBV6-3 to TRBJ2-1, with no clear D. V gave up 0 bases and J gave up 5 bases, with 5 bases separating them. The V gene's germline CDR1 is MNHEY and CDR2 SVGEGT. There are 13 residues in the CDR3. The CDR3: CASSYSNDNEQFF. The DNA of the CDR3 is TGTGCCAGCAGTTACTCGAACGACAATGAGCAGTTCTTC.

This chain connects TRBV25-1 to TRBJ2-5; TRBD2 is a possible D gene (6 bases). In germline, CDR1 is MGHDK, CDR2 SYGVNS. This CDR3 has 14 residues. Trimming left V 1 base short and J 3 bases short, with 9 bases between. The CDR3 coding sequence is TGTGCCAGCAGTGAATTTGCTAGCGAAGAGACCCAGTACTTC. Translating gives CASSEFASEETQYF.